A selection of T cell receptor beta chains follows, all from one sample in a study of cytomegalovirus exposure and HLA in healthy donors. Sequenced by immunoSEQ multiplex PCR; TCRdb stores in-frame clones only, minus some. The sample includes about 160,000 clones, 81% of them seen just once. Sequencing was performed on PBMCs. These receptors originate from a woman aged 45-59 years in good health and CMV-seronegative. Both conserved end residues are part of each CDR3. D genes are given only for firm matches. Size tells how often a clone was seen (once, few, many) or the class of an expanded clone, and some rows leave it out.

D	V	size	J	DNA	CDR3
NA	TRBV2	NA	TRBJ1-1	TGTGCCACCGTGAGCGGTACTGAAGCTTTCTTT	CATVSGTEAFF
NA	TRBV7-9	NA	TRBJ1-1	TGTGCCAGCAGCTTAGCGAAGTCAGGGAAGGACCCAGCTGAAGCTTTCTTT	CASSLAKSGKDPAEAFF
TRBD1	TRBV29-1	NA	TRBJ2-7	TGCAGCGTTGAAATCGGGACAGGCGAGCAGTACTTC	CSVEIGTGEQYF
NA	TRBV27	NA	TRBJ2-1	TGTGCCAGCATGACACGAGACTCCTACAATGAGCAGTTCTTC	CASMTRDSYNEQFF
TRBD1	TRBV2	few	TRBJ2-7	TGTGCCAGCAGTGAAGCACCGGGACAGGGGGCATACGAGCAGTACTTC	CASSEAPGQGAYEQYF
TRBD2	TRBV7-8	NA	TRBJ2-7	TGTGCCAGCAGGCGGACTAGCGGGAGAGGGGACTCCTACGAGCAGTACTTC	CASRRTSGRGDSYEQYF
TRBD1	TRBV5-4	NA	TRBJ2-1	TGTGCCAGCAGCTTGGGGCAGGGGGCCTATGAGCAGTTCTTC	CASSLGQGAYEQFF
NA	TRBV10-3	few	TRBJ1-5	TGTGCCATCAGTGACGCACAGCCTAGCAATCAGCCCCAGCATTTT	CAISDAQPSNQPQHF
NA	TRBV5-5	NA	TRBJ1-5	TGTGCCAGCAGCGGGGGCGAAGGAACGCAGCATTTT	CASSGGEGTQHF
NA	TRBV4-3	NA	TRBJ1-6	TGCGCCAGCAGCCAAGGGAGGGTGGTCTCCTATAATTCACCCCTCCACTTT	CASSQGRVVSYNSPLHF
TRBD1	TRBV27	NA	TRBJ1-1	TGTGCCAGCAGTCGTAACAGGGGTGGCACTGAAGCTTTCTTT	CASSRNRGGTEAFF
NA	TRBV4-1	NA	TRBJ1-5	TGCGCCAGCAGCCAAGATTTCCAGTTACCCCAGCATTTT	CASSQDFQLPQHF
TRBD2	TRBV9	NA	TRBJ2-3	TGTGCCAGCAGCGGGGGACTAGCGGGGTACACAGATACGCAGTATTTT	CASSGGLAGYTDTQYF
NA	TRBV19	NA	TRBJ2-1	TGTGCCAGTAGTATCCTGTATTCGTGGGAGAACAATGAGCAGTTCTTC	CASSILYSWENNEQFF
NA	TRBV9	NA	TRBJ2-3	TGTGCCAGCAGCCCCCGAACTAGCACAGATACGCAGTATTTT	CASSPRTSTDTQYF
TRBD1	TRBV11-3	NA	TRBJ1-3	TGTGCCAGCAGCGGACAGGACTCTGGAAACACCATATATTTT	CASSGQDSGNTIYF
NA	TRBV4-3	NA	TRBJ1-1	TGCGCCAGCAGCCCAAGCGTACAGGCTATGAACACTGAAGCTTTCTTT	CASSPSVQAMNTEAFF
TRBD2	TRBV7-8	NA	TRBJ2-3	TGTGCCAGCAGCAAAGGGGGACTAGCGGGAAACACAGATACGCAGTATTTT	CASSKGGLAGNTDTQYF
TRBD1	TRBV27	NA	TRBJ1-1	TGTGCCAGCAGTTTATTCACAGGGGGACGTAGTGAAGCTTTCTTT	CASSLFTGGRSEAFF
TRBD2	TRBV5-4	NA	TRBJ2-1	TGTGCCAGCAGCCGAGGACTAGCGGGAGCTCAGTACAATGAGCAGTTCTTC	CASSRGLAGAQYNEQFF
TRBD1	TRBV18	NA	TRBJ2-7	TGTGCCAGCTCACCACCTGACAGGGGGGCCTCCTACGAGCAGTACTTC	CASSPPDRGASYEQYF
NA	TRBV15	NA	TRBJ2-7	TGTGCCACCAGCAGAGACAGGGGCTACGAGCAGTACTTC	CATSRDRGYEQYF
TRBD1	TRBV29-1	NA	TRBJ2-7	TGCAGCGTCGGACAGGGAGCACTCGAGCAGTACTTC	CSVGQGALEQYF
TRBD2	TRBV28	NA	TRBJ2-1	TGTGCCAGCAGTTTGCCGGGACTAGCGGGGACTGAGCAGTTCTTC	CASSLPGLAGTEQFF
NA	TRBV2	NA	TRBJ1-2	TGTGCCAGCACTAGCTATATGACAGGTTATGGCTACACCTTC	CASTSYMTGYGYTF
TRBD2	TRBV30	NA	TRBJ2-1	TGTGCCTGGGGAGGGACTAGCGGGATCAATGAGCAGTTCTTC	CAWGGTSGINEQFF
TRBD1	TRBV27	NA	TRBJ1-2	TGTGCCAGCAGTTTATCCACGACAGGGAGGTATGGCTACACCTTC	CASSLSTTGRYGYTF
NA	TRBV5-6	NA	TRBJ1-1	TGTGCCAGCAACCCTTTGGGAGGGTCCACTGAAGCTTTCTTT	CASNPLGGSTEAFF